This T cell receptor beta chain was retrieved from a study of PD-1 blockade in mismatch repair-deficient tumors. Germline V CDR1 and CDR2: MGHRA, YSYEKL. V lost 2 bases, J lost 10 bases, and 2 bases stayed unmatched. The CDR3 is 12 amino acids. Clones were read by immunoSEQ multiplex PCR, and TCRdb kept only the in-frame ones, dropping some. The table shows roughly 37,000 clones, with approximately 80% occurring only once. This sequence was found in an adult with mismatch repair-deficient cancer. This rearrangement joins TRBV4-1 to TRBJ2-1, with 7 bases identical to TRBD2. This material consisted of PBMCs, taken approximately 41 weeks after starting pembrolizumab. The CDR3 sequence is CASSQPGREQFF. Here the CDR3 DNA reads TGCGCCAGCAGCCAACCCGGGAGGGAGCAGTTCTTC.